The rows below give T cell receptor beta chains drawn from one sample of a study of somatic mutations in cytotoxic T cells in rheumatoid arthritis. Profiling relied on immunoSEQ multiplex PCR, and the TCRdb table lists in-frame clones only, not all of them. The sample records about 10,000 clones, about 84% being singletons. Sequencing input: CD8+ T cells sorted from blood. These receptors were collected from an adult with rheumatoid arthritis. CDR3s include the opening cysteine and the closing phenylalanine or tryptophan.

v_call	j_call	cdr3_aa
TRBV7-2	TRBJ2-5	CASSPEGGETQYF
TRBV27	TRBJ2-7	CASSPWSGSYEQYF
TRBV7-8	TRBJ2-5	CASSSDRRGTGPVETQYF
TRBV7-9	TRBJ1-1	CASSLVTGGTEAFF
TRBV9	TRBJ2-7	CASSVDGGYEQYF
TRBV4-2	TRBJ2-7	CASSSSSEQYF
TRBV4-1	TRBJ2-7	CASSQVIAGGPYEQYF
TRBV5-1	TRBJ2-7	CASSSGTGIEQYF
TRBV2	TRBJ2-3	CASSLAGGNTDTQYF
TRBV6-5	TRBJ2-2	CASSSGGAAGELFF
TRBV19	TRBJ2-7	CASRLPRGSYEQYF
TRBV6-4	TRBJ1-2	CASSDSFPAGVNGYTF
TRBV11-2	TRBJ2-3	CASSLSRGSTDTQYF
TRBV7-9	TRBJ2-7	CASSLSLGQAYEQYF
TRBV5-1	TRBJ1-2	CASSPVGTGPYNYGYTF
TRBV4-1	TRBJ2-2	CASSPEYGDTGELFF
TRBV11-2	TRBJ2-7	CASSNSGGLSYEQYF
TRBV5-1	TRBJ2-2	CASSLGRDPTGELFF
TRBV6-4	TRBJ2-3	CASSESGESDTQYF